These T cell receptor beta chains were read from a single sample in a study of technical replicates of blood from a handful of donors. Some clones are missing from TCRdb's copy, which holds only in-frame ones; the method was immunoSEQ multiplex PCR. The sample has tens of thousands of clones, approximately 90% seen once. Material for sequencing was T cells isolated from PBMCs. Every receptor here comes from a human donor in good health. Each CDR3 is given with its conserved first and last residue. D genes are given only for firm matches.

TRBV18	.	CASSLSTASTTNEKLFF
TRBV5-1	.	CASSLATVNTEAFF
TRBV28	.	CASSQGGRDEKLFF
TRBV5-1	TRBD1	CASSLGGQGARSEKLFF
TRBV10-1	TRBD1	CASRGTGHNYGYTF
TRBV25-1	.	CASSGYRPMNTEAFF
TRBV28	TRBD2	CASSLGLAIDTQYF
TRBV7-2	.	CASSSWDNPPYEQYF
TRBV5-1	.	CASSLEVGGTEAFF
TRBV13	.	CASSLAQGTEAFF
TRBV6-6	.	CASSPRSDGYTF
TRBV5-1	TRBD1	CASSAGTGWNTEAFF
TRBV4-2	TRBD1	CASSQEEGQGREKLFF
TRBV7-8	TRBD1	CASSLAVRQGANPDTEAFF
TRBV30	.	CAWSPFYGYTF
TRBV9	.	CASSVWGGLETQYF
TRBV9	.	CASSVAGFANTGELFF
TRBV11-2	.	CASSSLHRDNEQFF
TRBV11-2	TRBD2	CASSLVLSGGPGDRTQYF
TRBV2	TRBD1	CASGTGATDTQYF
TRBV2	TRBD1	CASSRGQGPGGYTF
TRBV9	TRBD2	CASSVAPGRGEQYF
TRBV7-6	TRBD1	CASSLGQGRLDGYTF
TRBV11-2	.	CASSLGSGQETQYF
TRBV6-5	.	CASSYQGGGRETQYF
TRBV19	.	CASSIRTAGNTIYF
TRBV11-3	.	CASSLGAKQETQYF
TRBV15	.	CATSLGHISGANVLTF
TRBV5-1	TRBD2	CASSWGGSEATGELFF
TRBV7-2	.	CASSLQGNQPQHF
TRBV6-5	.	CASSLAAWGANVLTF
TRBV19	TRBD1	CASSVDRGRGTGELFF
TRBV4-1	.	CASSQDGGGNQPQHF
TRBV10-3	TRBD2	CAISDLYREAGTKETQYF
TRBV19	.	CASSTGTYEQYF
TRBV25-1	.	CASSDSGWWTQGYTF
TRBV25-1	.	CASRRGGSYEQYF
TRBV19	TRBD2	CASTGTSGGESSYNEQFF